These 24 T cell receptor beta chains share one sample of origin, sequenced in a study of T cell clones after liver transplantation. Sequencing used immunoSEQ multiplex PCR; TCRdb keeps in-frame clones, though not all of them. This table holds 75,000 to 95,000 clones, 84% found once. The sequences come from CD4+ T cells from blood, collected about 50 months after liver transplant. Receptors were obtained from a human patient who received a liver transplant. The graft donor may be the source of some T cells.

The chain couples TRBV25-1 to TRBJ2-3; 8 positions agree with TRBD2. The CDR3 is made up of 13 amino acids. Germline CDR1 reads MGHDK; CDR2 reads SYGVNS. V lost 8 bases, J lost 1 base, and 2 bases stayed unmatched. CDR3 loop: CASGREGTDTQYF. The CDR3 DNA is TGTGCCAGCGGGCGGGAGGGCACAGATACGCAGTATTTT.

V gene TRBV11-1 combines with J gene TRBJ1-1; no reliable D call. CDR1 and CDR2 from the germline V gene are SGHAT and FQDESV (reference sequence). CDR3 length equals 11 residues. The germline V and J ends were trimmed by 5 bases and 7 bases, with 8 bases remaining between them. As DNA, the CDR3 is TGTGCCAGCAGCGGGGTCATTGAAGCTTTCTTT. This sequence encodes CASSGVIEAFF. Supplemented by reference TRBV11-1 and TRBJ1-1, the full variable domain reads EAEVAQSPRYKITEKSQAVAFWCDPISGHATLYWYRQILGQGPELLVQFQDESVVDDSQLPKDRFSAERLKGVDSTLKIQPAELGDSAMYLCASSGVIEAFFGQGTRLTVV.

The chain carries TRBV9 and TRBJ2-6, with TRBD1 as a possible D gene (6 bases). There are 18 residues in the CDR3. Trimming stripped 0 bases from V and 0 bases from J, with 13 bases between. Germline CDR1 SGDLS, CDR2 YYNGEE. The CDR3 region is CASSVGQGHFSGANVLTF. For the CDR3, the DNA is TGTGCCAGCAGCGTAGGCCAGGGACATTTCTCTGGGGCCAACGTCCTGACTTTC.

With regard to this clone: The sample has other DNA sequences that encode this CDR3 too. V usage is TRBV29-1 and J usage is TRBJ1-2, with 7 bases aligning to TRBD1. J gave up 7 bases and V 7 bases, and 15 bases lay outside the gene matches. From germline, CDR1 is SQVTM and CDR2 ANQGSEA. This CDR3 has 14 amino acids. This CDR3 reads CSAWGRQGGAGYTF. CDR3 coding DNA: TGCAGCGCATGGGGGCGTCAGGGGGGAGCTGGCTACACCTTC.

CDR3 region: CASSLIREDTQYF. DNA for the CDR3: TGTGCCAGCAGCTTAATCAGGGAAGATACGCAGTATTTT. This chain uses TRBV7-6 with TRBJ2-3; D is perhaps TRBD1 (5 bases). CDR3 length: 13 amino acids. The V gene lost 2 bases and the J gene lost 5 bases, with 8 bases spanning the gap. In germline, CDR1 is SGHVS, CDR2 FNYEAQ.

Comment on this clone: The junction and the germline gene differ at one end; a read error may be behind it. The CDR3 DNA reads TGTGCCAGCAGCGACTCTGGGGCCAACGTCCTGACTTTC. Residues: CASSDSGANVLTF. This chain joins TRBV6-4 and TRBJ2-6, with no clear D. Per the germline V gene, CDR1 is MRHNA and CDR2 is SNTAGT. The CDR3 length is 13 residues.

The V gene is TRBV11-2, the J gene TRBJ1-1, with D possibly TRBD1 on 6 matching bases. Looked up from germline, CDR1 is SGHAT and CDR2 is FQNNGV. V shed 2 bases and J shed 1 base, with 11 bases lying between them. The CDR3 consists of 15 residues. The CDR3 region is CASSLSSRGNTEAFF. The DNA of the CDR3 is TGTGCCAGCAGCTTATCATCCAGGGGGAACACTGAAGCTTTCTTT.

In its sample, this clone was seen once. V usage is TRBV28 and J usage is TRBJ2-7; 8 positions match TRBD1. Germline V gives CDR1 MDHEN, CDR2 SYDVKM. The length of the CDR3 is 14 residues. V gave up 6 bases and J gave up 2 bases; unmatched junction bases: 6. The chain's CDR3 is CASRTPGQAYEQYF. CDR3 bases: TGTGCCAGCAGAACCCCGGGACAGGCCTACGAGCAGTACTTC.

The V gene is TRBV7-2, the J gene TRBJ2-3; D may correspond to TRBD1 or TRBD2 (5 bases each). Germline CDR1 SGHTA, CDR2 FQGNSA. Between the trimmed V and J ends, which lost 2 bases and 6 bases, there was a span of 15 bases. This CDR3 spans 15 amino acids. The CDR3 bases are TGTGCCAGCAGCTTAATCGGGGCCGGTTCGGATACGCAGTATTTT. It codes for CASSLIGAGSDTQYF.

The chain has TRBV5-4 and TRBJ2-5; D assignment may be TRBD1 or TRBD2 (7 bases each). Trimming took 4 bases from V and 1 from J, leaving 20 bases between them. CDR1 is SGHNT, CDR2 YYREEE, per germline (reference sequence). This CDR3 comprises 17 residues. CDR3 nucleotides: TGTGCCAGCAGCCCAGGGGGGGAAGGCCGAATCCAAGAGACCCAGTACTTC. Amino acid sequence: CASSPGGEGRIQETQYF.

The chain combines TRBV30 with TRBJ2-5; D possibly corresponds to TRBD2 (6 bases). The CDR3 runs 13 residues. Germline assignment: CDR1 GTSNPN and CDR2 SVGIG (reference sequence). Written as DNA, the CDR3 is TGTTGCCTAACGGGAGTAGATAGGGAGACCCAGTACTTC. Its protein product is CCLTGVDRETQYF.

This clone was detected only a few times. J is TRBJ1-3 and V is TRBV5-1, with D possibly TRBD1 on 6 matching bases. There are 15 residues in the CDR3. Germline V CDR1 and CDR2: SGHRS, YFSETQ. The ends were cut back, 3 bases at V and 9 bases at J, with 19 bases in the middle. In nucleotides, the CDR3 is TGCGCCAGCAGCTCCGGGACACCGTCAGTTGCCACCATATATTTT. As protein: CASSSGTPSVATIYF.

The chain recombines TRBV28 with TRBJ1-5; D might be TRBD1 (5 bases). Germline CDR1 is MDHEN and CDR2 is SYDVKM. Trimming shortened V by 5 bases and J by 5 bases, and 13 bases separated the two germline ends. The CDR3 length is 14 residues. CDR3: CASSRLQAHQPQHF. The CDR3 region has the DNA TGTGCCAGCAGTCGGTTACAGGCCCATCAGCCCCAGCATTTT. The full variable domain, rest sourced from reference TRBV28 and TRBJ1-5, is DVKVTQSSRYLVKRTGEKVFLECVQDMDHENMFWYRQDPGLGLRLIYFSYDVKMKEKGDIPEGYSVSREKKERFSLILESASTNQTSMYLCASSRLQAHQPQHFGDGTRLSIL.

This chain uses TRBV29-1 with TRBJ1-2, with 10 nucleotides matching TRBD1. Per the germline V gene, CDR1 is SQVTM and CDR2 is ANQGSEA. The CDR3 has 14 residues. Trimming at V came to 5 bases and at J to 2 bases, leaving 5 bases not matched to a gene. The CDR3 reads CSVIRDRGNYGYTF. CDR3 DNA sequence: TGCAGCGTTATACGGGACAGGGGAAACTATGGCTACACCTTC.

In DNA form, the CDR3 reads TGCGCCAGCAGCTTGGGACTTTCAAACACCGGGGAGCTGTTTTTT. It encodes CASSLGLSNTGELFF. V is TRBV5-1 and J is TRBJ2-2, with D hard to call. Germline lookup yields CDR1 SGHRS and CDR2 YFSETQ. V was shortened by 0 bases and J by 2 bases, with 8 bases between the two germline ends. The CDR3 contains 15 residues. Full variable domain (rest looked up from reference TRBV5-1 and TRBJ2-2): KAGVTQTPRYLIKTRGQQVTLSCSPISGHRSVSWYQQTPGQGLQFLFEYFSETQRNKGNFPGRFSGRQFSNSRSEMNVSTLELGDSALYLCASSLGLSNTGELFFGEGSRLTVL.

The V gene is TRBV5-6, the J gene TRBJ2-3; D is unresolved. The germline CDR1 and CDR2 sequences are SGHDT and YYEEEE. V gave up 4 bases and J gave up 6 bases, with 6 bases separating them. The CDR3 extends over 11 amino acids. The CDR3 DNA sequence: TGTGCCAGCAGCCTCGCTGATACGCAGTATTTT. Amino acid sequence: CASSLADTQYF.

The chain carries TRBV6-5 and TRBJ2-1, with D tentatively TRBD2 (5 bases). Trimming removed 7 bases from V and 7 bases from J, with 14 bases in between. The CDR3 sequence is 13 residues long. Germline CDR1 is MNHEY and CDR2 is SVGAGI. The DNA for the CDR3 is TGTGCCAGCACCTCACCCCGAGGGAATGAGCAGTTCTTC. Translated, it gives CASTSPRGNEQFF.

V gene TRBV9 combines with J gene TRBJ2-6, with D tentatively TRBD2 (5 bases). CDR3 length: 18 residues. Between the trimmed V and J ends, which lost 0 bases and 0 bases, there was a span of 13 bases. CDR1 SGDLS and CDR2 YYNGEE come from the germline V gene. This CDR3 is CASSVAVDRGSGANVLTF. CDR3 bases: TGTGCCAGCAGCGTAGCGGTGGACCGGGGCTCTGGGGCCAACGTCCTGACTTTC. Full variable domain (remainder filled in from reference TRBV9 and TRBJ2-6): DSGVTQTPKHLITATGQRVTLRCSPRSGDLSVYWYQQSLDQGLQFLIQYYNGEERAKGNILERFSAQQFPDLHSELNLSSLELGDSALYFCASSVAVDRGSGANVLTFGAGSRLTVL.

The J gene is TRBJ2-5, the V gene TRBV28; 8 positions match TRBD1. The J segment lost 1 base and the V segment lost 3 bases, leaving 4 bases of the junction unmatched. The CDR3 spans 15 residues. CDR1 and CDR2 from the germline V gene are MDHEN and SYDVKM. CDR3 bases: TGTGCCAGCAGTTTGCAACAGGGGGGCCAAGAGACCCAGTACTTC. It codes for CASSLQQGGQETQYF.

The chain combines TRBV4-2 with TRBJ1-1; D ambiguous. The V and J ends lost 4 bases and 4 bases respectively, with 13 bases between them. The CDR3 length is 14 residues. Germline V gene lookup returns CDR1 LGHNA and CDR2 YNFKEQ. The CDR3 DNA sequence: TGTGCCAGCAGCCGCGGAAACCTTGGCACTGAAGCTTTCTTT. Protein sequence: CASSRGNLGTEAFF.

The chain uses TRBV5-4 and TRBJ2-7, with unresolved D. The CDR3 length is 12 residues. Trimming took 5 bases from V and 2 from J, leaving 8 bases between them. CDR1 and CDR2 (germline): SGHNT, YYREEE (reference sequence). The CDR3 loop is CASRGSAYEQYF. CDR3 DNA sequence: TGTGCCAGCAGGGGGTCCGCCTACGAGCAGTACTTC. Complete variable domain (other parts from reference TRBV5-4 and TRBJ2-7): ETGVTQSPTHLIKTRGQQVTLRCSSQSGHNTVSWYQQALGQGPQFIFQYYREEENGRGNFPPRFSGLQFPNYSSELNVNALELDDSALYLCASRGSAYEQYFGPGTRLTVT.

This chain uses TRBV11-2 with TRBJ2-1; the match to TRBD2 covers 13 bases. The CDR3 totals 15 residues. J gave up 15 bases and V 5 bases, and 13 bases lay outside the gene matches. The germline gives CDR1 SGHAT, CDR2 FQNNGV. CDR3 nucleotides: TGTGCCAGCAGCCAAAGGACTAGCGGGGGAGCACTGGGGTTCTTC. It codes for CASSQRTSGGALGFF.

This clone was picked up one time. This rearrangement joins TRBV7-2 to TRBJ2-1; unclear D gene. The CDR3 has 13 amino acids. CDR1 is SGHTA and CDR2 is FQGNSA in the germline V gene. The V end was cut by 1 base, the J end by 5 bases, with 6 bases between. The CDR3 coding sequence is TGTGCCAGCAGCTTAGGACGGGACAATGAGCAGTTCTTC. Amino acid sequence: CASSLGRDNEQFF.

This clone showed up just once. The V gene is TRBV7-2, the J gene TRBJ1-2, with D uncertain. V was trimmed by 1 base and J by 4 bases, leaving 7 bases between them. The CDR3 sequence is 13 residues long. CDR1 is SGHTA and CDR2 is FQGNSA in the germline V gene. CDR3 in amino acids: CASSLEGGYGYTF. DNA of the CDR3: TGTGCCAGCAGCTTAGAGGGAGGCTATGGCTACACCTTC.